Below, 8 T cell receptor beta chains from the same sample are listed, as sequenced in a study of tumor-infiltrating lymphocytes in primary liver carcinoma. Blood RNA was derived from unsorted whole blood, and germline DNA was extracted too. The investigators made TCR beta cDNA from 500 ng total RNA, using a constant-region primer. The TCR beta library was amplified through three nested multiplex PCR rounds in a modified ARM-PCR procedure. The two initial PCR rounds, approximately 10 cycles each, used TRBV1-TRBV30 forward and C-beta reverse primers. TCRdb processed the multiplex PCR reads anew with MiXCR; each CDR3 protein has one entry. This repertoire shows a few hundred thousand distinct CDR3 sequences, 45% to 70% found once; its top ten account for about a sixth. Sequenced material: peripheral blood. The receptors were gathered from a woman under 40 with primary liver carcinoma and hepatitis B virus infection.

The chain combines TRBV4-3 with TRBJ2-6, with D perhaps matching TRBD2 (5 bases). The CDR3 runs to 19 residues. In germline, CDR1 is LGHNA, CDR2 YSLEER. The CDR3 reads CNSSQESSEIGSGANVLTF. DNA for the CDR3: TGCAACAGCAGCCAAGAGAGTAGCGAGATAGGCTCTGGGGCCAACGTCCTGACTTTC.

The V call is TRBV5-6, the J call TRBJ2-3; the D gene is possibly TRBD2 (6 bases). The CDR3 extends over 17 amino acids. CDR1 is SGHDT and CDR2 is YYEEEE in the germline V gene. Trimming left V 1 base short and J 3 bases short, with 18 bases between. CDR3 sequence reads: CASSLTSRYWRTDTQYF. Written as DNA, the CDR3 is TGTGCCAGCAGCTTGACTAGCAGGTATTGGAGGACAGATACGCAGTATTTT. The whole variable domain, filled in from reference TRBV5-6 and TRBJ2-3, reads DAGVTQSPTHLIKTRGQQVTLRCSPKSGHDTVSWYQQALGQGPQFIFQYYEEEERQRGNFPDRFSGHQFPNYSSELNVNALLLGDSALYLCASSLTSRYWRTDTQYFGPGTRLTVL.

With regard to this clonotype: It is likely a read error, because the conserved phenylalanine at the end of the CDR3 is missing. This rearrangement joins TRBV6-2 or TRBV6-3 to TRBJ2-6, with TRBD1 identical over 8 bases. The length of the CDR3 is 15 residues. The ends lost 6 bases at V and 3 bases at J; junction bases unmatched: 4. The V gene's germline CDR1 is MNHEY and CDR2 SVGEGT. The CDR3 DNA reads TGTGCCAGCAGGCCAGGGGGCCTTGGGGCCAACGTCCTGACTTGC. Residues: CASRPGGLGANVLTC.

This clonotype is labeled as medium-sized (0.01 to 0.1%). The genes are TRBV5-6 and TRBJ1-2; no definite D call. CDR1 and CDR2 (germline): SGHDT, YYEEEE. V dropped 2 bases and J dropped 2 bases, with 7 bases sitting between them. This CDR3 has 13 residues. CDR3 in DNA: TGTGCCAGCAGCTTTCGCAAGAACTATGGCTACACCTTC. Translation gives CASSFRKNYGYTF.

This clonotype was seen many times. V gene TRBV12-3 or TRBV12-4 combines with J gene TRBJ2-2; 9 nucleotides line up with TRBD2. Trimming removed 6 bases from V and 6 bases from J; junction bases left unmatched: 5. The CDR3 is made up of 14 amino acids. The CDR3 protein is CASSLAGRAGELFF. CDR3 coding DNA: TGTGCCAGCAGCCTAGCGGGAAGGGCCGGGGAGCTGTTTTTT.

The rearrangement links TRBV11-2 to TRBJ2-7; D is possibly TRBD2 (5 bases). Germline V gene lookup returns CDR1 SGHAT and CDR2 FQNNGV. Trimming took off 2 bases at V and 11 bases at J, with 19 bases between the two ends. The CDR3 sequence is 14 residues long. CDR3: CASSLTETNGPEYF. For the CDR3, the DNA is TGTGCCAGCAGCTTAACCGAGACTAACGGACCGGAGTACTTC.

In the case of this clonotype: This sequence may be a read error, since a much larger clone differs from it by one base. V gene TRBV12-3 or TRBV12-4 combines with J gene TRBJ1-2; TRBD1 matches 12 bases. The CDR3 loop spans 15 amino acids. V gave up 6 bases and J gave up 10 bases; unmatched junction bases: 12. The CDR3 region is CASRHSGTGGAFYTF. The CDR3 DNA sequence: TGTGCCAGCAGGCATAGCGGGACAGGGGGCGCCTTCTACACCTTC.

Concerning this clonotype itself: This may be a read error: a much more frequent sequence differs by one nucleotide. The gene calls are TRBV10-3 and TRBJ2-7; 11 nucleotides align to TRBD2. The CDR3 is made up of 16 amino acids. Trimming cost V 5 bases and J 5 bases; bases outside gene matches: 11. CDR1 ENHRY and CDR2 SYGVKD come from the germline V gene. CDR3 DNA sequence: TGTGCCATCAGTCCCGGGGGGAGACTAGCGGGACACGAGCAGTACTTC. Its protein is CAISPGGRLAGHEQYF.